This TCR beta chain was captured by sequencing in a study of T cells after yellow fever vaccination. Germline trimming cut 6 bases from V and 7 bases from J; bases unmatched to any gene: 5. The CDR3 totals 13 residues. This clonotype was found many times. What it binds is unknown. Study-wide findings and caveats: Clonotypes found in both CD4 and CD8 compartments made up a small share. Post-booster reappearance was seen for most primary-vaccination clones (nearly 97% CD4, 75% to 90% CD8). Contamination by abundant bulk-population clonotypes could be present in FACS-sorted repertoires.

TCRdb re-called the 5' RACE reads through MiXCR, storing one row per CDR3 protein. The sample has 300,000 to 450,000 distinct CDR3 sequences; less than 9.5% are singletons. This material consisted of PBMCs, taken around 45 days after the first yellow fever vaccination. The sequence was collected from a man younger than 30 who received the YFV17D yellow fever vaccine. This sequence joins TRBV12-3 or TRBV12-4 and TRBJ2-1, with 8 bases aligning to TRBD2. The DNA of the CDR3 is TGTGCCAGCAGATGGTCGGGGGGGAATGAGCAGTTCTTC. Protein sequence: CASRWSGGNEQFF.